A selection of T cell receptor beta chains follows, all from one sample in a study of response to subunit inactivated influenza vaccine. TCRdb re-analysed the RT-PCR reads in MiXCR, keeping a single row per CDR3 protein. The sample lists more than 550,000 distinct CDR3 sequences; 11% were seen once. The same sample was also studied in work on T cells expressing NK-cell markers.

The input for sequencing was PBMCs from blood, taken on the day of vaccination. The receptors were sampled from a man aged 50 or older who received an inactivated influenza vaccine. Each CDR3 is given with its conserved first and last residue. The D gene is left open where the match is weak. Rows may omit the clone size; those that give it use once, few, many or a size class.

D gene | J gene | clone size | V gene | CDR3 DNA | CDR3 protein
TRBD1 | TRBJ2-5 | NA | TRBV6-5 | TGTGCCAGCAGTAACTACCCGGGACAGCAAGAGACCCAGTACTTC | CASSNYPGQQETQYF
NA | TRBJ2-7 | NA | TRBV6-5 | TGTGCCAGCAGTTACGGGGGGACGGGGCGCTACGAGCAGTACTTC | CASSYGGTGRYEQYF
TRBD2 | TRBJ2-1 | few | TRBV5-1 | TGCGCCAGCAGCCCATCTAGCGGGTCCCACAATGAGCAGTTCTTC | CASSPSSGSHNEQFF
NA | TRBJ1-1 | NA | TRBV7-8 | TGTGCCAGCAGCGGTCTTACCGGCACTGAAGCTTTCTTT | CASSGLTGTEAFF
NA | TRBJ1-2 | NA | TRBV11-2 | TGTGCCAGCAGCTTAGGGTCGCGGGGTCCTAACTATGGCTACACCTTC | CASSLGSRGPNYGYTF
TRBD1 | TRBJ1-2 | few | TRBV10-3 | TGTGCCATCAGGGGAGACAGGGGGTCCGGTGGCTACACCTTC | CAIRGDRGSGGYTF
NA | TRBJ2-7 | NA | TRBV4-1 | TGCGCCAGCAGCCAAGATCCCACCGGGTTGTACGAGCAGTACTTC | CASSQDPTGLYEQYF
NA | TRBJ1-6 | few | TRBV7-2 | TGTGCCAGCAGCTTAGTTACAGATGCTTCACCCCTCCACTTT | CASSLVTDASPLHF
NA | TRBJ2-7 | NA | TRBV4-1 | TGCGCCAGCAGCCAGAGGCTGAGGGGTTTCTCCTACGAGCAGTACTTC | CASSQRLRGFSYEQYF
NA | TRBJ1-2 | few | TRBV7-2 | TGTGCCAGCAGCTTAGTGTCTCCAGGGGATGGCTACACCTTC | CASSLVSPGDGYTF
NA | TRBJ2-3 | NA | TRBV27 | TGTGCCAGCAGTTCGAGACCAAAGACAGATACGCAGTATTTT | CASSSRPKTDTQYF
TRBD2 | TRBJ2-1 | NA | TRBV29-1 | TGCAGCGCCGAAGCGGGAGCGCAGTACAATGAGCAGTTCTTC | CSAEAGAQYNEQFF
NA | TRBJ2-1 | few | TRBV20-1 | TGCAGTGCTAGAGCACAGGGACGCACAAAGTCCTACAATGAGCAGTTCTTC | CSARAQGRTKSYNEQFF
NA | TRBJ2-2 | few | TRBV6-2/TRBV6-3 | TGTGCCAGCATCAAAGCGAGACAGCAGAACACCGGGGAGCTGTTTTTT | CASIKARQQNTGELFF
NA | TRBJ2-5 | NA | TRBV24-1 | TGTGCCACCAGTGATCCGACGGGTGGGGCAGAGACCCAGTACTTC | CATSDPTGGAETQYF
TRBD1 | TRBJ1-5 | NA | TRBV7-4 | TGTGCCAGCAGCTTAATGGTCCGGACAGGGGGCGCGAGCTACAATCAGCCCCAGCATTTT | CASSLMVRTGGASYNQPQHF
NA | TRBJ2-4 | NA | TRBV7-2 | TGTGCCAGCAGCTTAGGACTCATAGCCAAAAACATTCAGTACTTC | CASSLGLIAKNIQYF
TRBD2 | TRBJ2-1 | NA | TRBV29-1 | TGCAGCGTTGAAGGGACGACTAGCTCCTACGAGCAGTTCTTC | CSVEGTTSSYEQFF
NA | TRBJ2-2 | NA | TRBV28 | TGTGCCAGCAGTTTTCCTTGGGACACCGGGGAGCTGTTTTTT | CASSFPWDTGELFF
TRBD1 | TRBJ2-7 | NA | TRBV7-9 | TGTGCCAGCAGCTTGACCGGGACAGCAAACTACGAGCAGTACTTC | CASSLTGTANYEQYF
NA | TRBJ1-6 | NA | TRBV12-3/TRBV12-4 | TGTGCCAGCAGTGGCGGACTGCCCAATTCACCCCTCCACTTT | CASSGGLPNSPLHF
TRBD2 | TRBJ2-4 | NA | TRBV5-1 | TGCGCCAGCAGCGCTGGAAGCGCAACCGGGACTAGCGGGACGCAGTACTTC | CASSAGSATGTSGTQYF
TRBD1 | TRBJ2-7 | NA | TRBV7-2 | TGTGCCAGCAGCTTCTCGAGGACAGGGGGCTCCTACGAGCAGTACTTC | CASSFSRTGGSYEQYF
TRBD2 | TRBJ2-5 | many | TRBV11-2 | TGTGCCAGCAGCTTAGAGGCACTAGCGGGCGAGCAGAACTTCCAAGAGACCCAGTACTTC | CASSLEALAGEQNFQETQYF
TRBD2 | TRBJ2-7 | many | TRBV9 | TGTGCCAGCAGCCCAGGACTAGCGGACCTTTACGAGCAGTACTTC | CASSPGLADLYEQYF
NA | TRBJ1-6 | NA | TRBV21-1 | TGTGCCAGCAGCAAGGCAGGGGGCGAAAACTCACCCCTCCACTTT | CASSKAGGENSPLHF
NA | TRBJ2-6 | many | TRBV5-1 | TGTGCCAGCAGTTTAGGAGGGTCCGGGGCCAACGTCCTGACTTTC | CASSLGGSGANVLTF
NA | TRBJ2-6 | NA | TRBV12-3/TRBV12-4 | TGTGCCAGCAGCCAGGGACCTGGGGCCAACGTCCTGACTTTC | CASSQGPGANVLTF
TRBD2 | TRBJ2-3 | many | TRBV9 | TGTGCCAGCAGCGCCAACCTCGGACTAGCGGGGGACACAGATACGCAGTATTTT | CASSANLGLAGDTDTQYF
NA | TRBJ2-7 | many | TRBV7-9 | TGTGCCAGCAGCCGGACACCCTACGAGCAGTACTTC | CASSRTPYEQYF
NA | TRBJ2-3 | few | TRBV30 | TGTGCCTGGACTTACCCCTCCACAGATACGCAGTATTTT | CAWTYPSTDTQYF
TRBD2 | TRBJ2-1 | few | TRBV10-3 | TGTGCCATCAGGCAGACTAGCGGGCTCCAGCATGGGCAGTTCTTC | CAIRQTSGLQHGQFF